This T cell receptor beta chain was captured in a study of blood T cell repertoires in COVID-19. Profiled with immunoSEQ multiplex PCR; TCRdb holds only in-frame clones, not every one. The data show roughly 120,000 clones, with over 65% seen just once and 3% to 4% held by the top ten. The CDR3 totals 13 residues. Per germline, CDR1 SNHLY and CDR2 FYNNEI. Trimming left V 5 bases short and J 6 bases short, with 14 bases between. This TCR was recovered from a woman aged 80 or older with acute or convalescent COVID-19. V and J are TRBV2 and TRBJ2-7; D is possibly TRBD2 (5 bases). Sequenced material: peripheral blood. CDR3 residues: CASSWMDRGEQYF. The CDR3 DNA is TGTGCCAGCAGTTGGATGGATCGGGGCGAGCAGTACTTC.